A single TCR beta chain is shown here with its context. Antigen: not known. Method: immunoSEQ multiplex PCR; TCRdb's copy keeps in-frame clones and lacks some. The profile shows tens of thousands of clones, 94% of them singletons. The V gene's germline CDR1 is MNHEY and CDR2 SMNVEV (reference sequence). The CDR3 sequence is 15 residues long. The V gene lost 11 bases and the J gene lost 0 bases, with 17 bases spanning the gap. The data belong to a study of graft-versus-host responses after intestinal transplantation. Study overall: Among the recipients, all got anti-thymocyte globulin induction and then tacrolimus and steroids for roughly three years. Study findings and constraints: Detected in recipient marrow were GvH clones, some of which were first observed in ileum or blood. Within allografts, high graft-versus-host to host-versus-graft clonal ratios were seen among patients with graft-donor T cell macrochimerism.

The sequence derives from a human donor who was the organ donor for an intestinal transplant. The chain carries TRBV27 and TRBJ2-1; D is possibly TRBD1 or TRBD2 (5 bases each). The specimen comprised unstimulated CD4+ T cells sorted from spleen or lymph node cells, sampled before transplant. The CDR3 DNA sequence: TGTGCCGCCAAAGATTGGGGGAGCTCCTACAATGAGCAGTTCTTC. Translation gives CAAKDWGSSYNEQFF.